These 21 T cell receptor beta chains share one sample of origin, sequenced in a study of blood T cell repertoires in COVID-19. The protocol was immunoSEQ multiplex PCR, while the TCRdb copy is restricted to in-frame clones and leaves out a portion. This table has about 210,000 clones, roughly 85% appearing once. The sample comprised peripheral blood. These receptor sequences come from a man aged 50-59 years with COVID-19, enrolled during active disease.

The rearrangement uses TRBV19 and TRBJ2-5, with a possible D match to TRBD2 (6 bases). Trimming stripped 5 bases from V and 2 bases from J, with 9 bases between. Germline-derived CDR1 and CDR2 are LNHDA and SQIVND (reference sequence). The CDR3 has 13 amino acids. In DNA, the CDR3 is TGTGCCAGTAGTGGGGGACTTCAAGAGACCCAGTACTTC. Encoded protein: CASSGGLQETQYF.

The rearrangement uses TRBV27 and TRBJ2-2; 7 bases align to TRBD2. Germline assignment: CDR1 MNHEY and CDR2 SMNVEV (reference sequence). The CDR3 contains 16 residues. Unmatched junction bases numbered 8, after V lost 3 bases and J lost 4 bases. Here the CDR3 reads CASSFTGLVITGELFF. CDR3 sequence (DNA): TGTGCCAGCAGTTTCACTGGACTAGTTATCACCGGGGAGCTGTTTTTT.

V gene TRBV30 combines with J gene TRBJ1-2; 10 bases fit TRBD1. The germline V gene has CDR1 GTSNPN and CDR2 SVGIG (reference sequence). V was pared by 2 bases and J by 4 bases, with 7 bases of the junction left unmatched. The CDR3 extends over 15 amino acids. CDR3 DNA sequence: TGTGCCTGGAGTTCCGCGACAGGGGGCAGCTATGGCTACACCTTC. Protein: CAWSSATGGSYGYTF. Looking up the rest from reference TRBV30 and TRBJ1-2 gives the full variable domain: SQTIHQWPATLVQPVGSPLSLECTVEGTSNPNLYWYRQAAGRGLQLLFYSVGIGQISSEVPQNLSASRPQDRQFILSSKKLLLSDSGFYLCAWSSATGGSYGYTFGSGTRLTVV.

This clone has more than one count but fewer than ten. The CDR3 loop reads CATSDPGEVDTQYF. CDR3 bases: TGTGCCACCAGTGACCCAGGGGAAGTAGATACGCAGTATTTT. The chain is built from TRBV24-1 and TRBJ2-3; possible D gene TRBD1, 6 bases. V lost 4 bases and J lost 5, with 12 bases in between. The CDR3 runs 14 residues. Looked up from germline, CDR1 is KGHDR and CDR2 is SFDVKD.

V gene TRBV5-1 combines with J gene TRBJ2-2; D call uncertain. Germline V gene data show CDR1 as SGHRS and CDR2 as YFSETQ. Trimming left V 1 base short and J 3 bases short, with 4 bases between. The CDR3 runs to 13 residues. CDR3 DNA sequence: TGCGCCAGCAGCTTGACATACACCGGGGAGCTGTTTTTT. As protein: CASSLTYTGELFF.

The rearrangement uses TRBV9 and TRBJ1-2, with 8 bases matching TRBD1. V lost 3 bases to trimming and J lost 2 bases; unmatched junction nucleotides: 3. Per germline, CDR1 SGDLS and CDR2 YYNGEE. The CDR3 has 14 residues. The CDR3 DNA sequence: TGTGCCAGCAGCGCGGGACAGGACAACTATGGCTACACCTTC. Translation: CASSAGQDNYGYTF. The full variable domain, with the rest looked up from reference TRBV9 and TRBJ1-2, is DSGVTQTPKHLITATGQRVTLRCSPRSGDLSVYWYQQSLDQGLQFLIQYYNGEERAKGNILERFSAQQFPDLHSELNLSSLELGDSALYFCASSAGQDNYGYTFGSGTRLTVV.

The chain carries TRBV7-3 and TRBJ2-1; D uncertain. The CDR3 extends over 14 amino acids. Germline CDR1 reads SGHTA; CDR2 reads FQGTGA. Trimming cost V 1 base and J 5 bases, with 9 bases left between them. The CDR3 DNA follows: TGTGCCAGCAGCTTAAGTGGCCCAAACAATGAGCAGTTCTTC. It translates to CASSLSGPNNEQFF.

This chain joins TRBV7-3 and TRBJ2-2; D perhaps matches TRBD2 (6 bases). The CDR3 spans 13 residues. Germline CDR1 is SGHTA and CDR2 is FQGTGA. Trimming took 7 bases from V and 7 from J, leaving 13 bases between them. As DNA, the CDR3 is TGTGCCAGCAAGGAGGGTGGAGACGGGGAGCTGTTTTTT. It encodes CASKEGGDGELFF.

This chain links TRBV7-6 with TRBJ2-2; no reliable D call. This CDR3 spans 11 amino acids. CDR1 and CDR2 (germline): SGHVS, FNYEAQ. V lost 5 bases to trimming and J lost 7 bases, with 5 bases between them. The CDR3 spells CASSPRGELFF. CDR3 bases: TGTGCCAGCAGCCCCCGCGGGGAGCTGTTTTTT.

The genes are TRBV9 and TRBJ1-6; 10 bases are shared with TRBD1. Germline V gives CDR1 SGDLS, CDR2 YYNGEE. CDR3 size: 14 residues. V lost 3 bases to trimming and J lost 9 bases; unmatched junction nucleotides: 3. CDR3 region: CASSEGQGTSPLHF. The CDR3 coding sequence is TGTGCCAGCAGCGAGGGACAGGGGACTTCACCCCTCCACTTT.

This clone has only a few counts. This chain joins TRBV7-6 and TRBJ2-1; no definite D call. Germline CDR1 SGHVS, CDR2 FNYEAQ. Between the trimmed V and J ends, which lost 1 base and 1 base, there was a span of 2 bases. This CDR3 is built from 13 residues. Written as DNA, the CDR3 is TGTGCCAGCAGCTTAGTATCCTACAATGAGCAGTTCTTC. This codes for CASSLVSYNEQFF. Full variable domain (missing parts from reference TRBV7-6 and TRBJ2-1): GAGVSQSPRYKVTKRGQDVALRCDPISGHVSLYWYRQALGQGPEFLTYFNYEAQQDKSGLPNDRFSAERPEGSISTLTIQRTEQRDSAMYRCASSLVSYNEQFFGPGTRLTVL.

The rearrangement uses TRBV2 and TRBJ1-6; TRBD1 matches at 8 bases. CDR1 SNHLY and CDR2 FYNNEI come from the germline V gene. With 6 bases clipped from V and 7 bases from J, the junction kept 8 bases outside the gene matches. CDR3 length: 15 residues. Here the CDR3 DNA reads TGTGCCAGCAGGCTCAGACAGGGGAGGAATTCACCCCTCCACTTT. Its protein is CASRLRQGRNSPLHF.

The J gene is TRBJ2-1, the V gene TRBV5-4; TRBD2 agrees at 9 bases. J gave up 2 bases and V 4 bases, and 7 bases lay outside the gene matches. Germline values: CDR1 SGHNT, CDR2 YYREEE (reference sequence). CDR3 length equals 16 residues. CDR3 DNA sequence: TGTGCCAGCAGCACGGCGGGGGGGCACACCTACAATGAGCAGTTCTTC. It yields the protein CASSTAGGHTYNEQFF.

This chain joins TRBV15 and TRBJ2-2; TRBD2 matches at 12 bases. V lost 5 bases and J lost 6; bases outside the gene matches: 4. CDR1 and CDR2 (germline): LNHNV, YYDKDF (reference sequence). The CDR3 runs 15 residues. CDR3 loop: CATSSLAGGPGELFF. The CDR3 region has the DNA TGTGCCACCAGCTCCCTAGCGGGGGGGCCCGGGGAGCTGTTTTTT.

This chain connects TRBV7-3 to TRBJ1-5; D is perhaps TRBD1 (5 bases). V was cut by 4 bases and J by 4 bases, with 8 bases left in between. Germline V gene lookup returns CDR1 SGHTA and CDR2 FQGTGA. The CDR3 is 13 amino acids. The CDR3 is CASSSQANQPQHF. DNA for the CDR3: TGTGCCAGCAGCTCACAGGCGAATCAGCCCCAGCATTTT.

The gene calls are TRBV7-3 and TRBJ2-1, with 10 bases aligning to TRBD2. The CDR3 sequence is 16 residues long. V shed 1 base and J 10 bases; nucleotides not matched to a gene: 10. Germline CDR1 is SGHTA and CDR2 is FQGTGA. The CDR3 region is CASSLITSGVVGEQFF. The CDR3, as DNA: TGTGCCAGCAGCTTAATTACTAGCGGGGTGGTGGGGGAGCAGTTCTTC.

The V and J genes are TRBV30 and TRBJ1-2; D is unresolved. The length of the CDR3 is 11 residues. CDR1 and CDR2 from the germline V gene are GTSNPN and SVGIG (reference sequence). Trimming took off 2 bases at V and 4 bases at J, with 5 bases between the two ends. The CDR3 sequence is CAWSRGYGYTF. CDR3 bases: TGTGCCTGGAGTCGAGGCTATGGCTACACCTTC.

DNA for the CDR3: TGTGCCAGCAGCTTCCGGGACAACTTAAGGGATGAGCAGTTCTTC. Its protein is CASSFRDNLRDEQFF. The chain carries TRBV7-2 and TRBJ2-1; tentative D call: TRBD1 (6 bases). Trimming pared 3 bases from V and 8 bases from J, leaving 17 bases between. The CDR3 length is 15 residues. The germline V gene encodes CDR1 SGHTA and CDR2 FQGNSA.

CDR3 loop: CSVNSYGYTF. Here the CDR3 DNA reads TGCAGCGTGAACAGCTATGGCTACACCTTC. The rearrangement joins TRBV29-1 to TRBJ1-2; the D is unclear. The CDR3 has 10 amino acids. Germline-derived CDR1 and CDR2 are SQVTM and ANQGSEA. V lost 6 bases to trimming and J lost 4 bases, with 6 bases between them.

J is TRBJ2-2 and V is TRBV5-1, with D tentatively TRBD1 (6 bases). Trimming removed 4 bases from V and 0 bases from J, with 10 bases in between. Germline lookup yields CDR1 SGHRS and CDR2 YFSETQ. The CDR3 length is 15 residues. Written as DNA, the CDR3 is TGCGCCAGCAGCGCCAGGGGCCCGAACACCGGGGAGCTGTTTTTT. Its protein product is CASSARGPNTGELFF.

In nucleotides, the CDR3 is TGTGCCAGTAGTACCTCGGCTGCCAGGGGAGAGAATCAGCCCCAGCATTTT. Protein sequence: CASSTSAARGENQPQHF. The chain uses TRBV19 and TRBJ1-5; weak D call: TRBD1 (6 bases). V lost 4 bases and J lost 4, with 20 bases in between. The CDR3 is 17 residues long. Looked up from germline, CDR1 is LNHDA and CDR2 is SQIVND (reference sequence).